Given below is one TCR beta chain in context. The target antigen is unknown. This specimen belongs to a study of OX40 agonist ivuxolimab in advanced cancers. Assay used: immunoSEQ multiplex PCR; TCRdb lists only in-frame clones, some missing. The table has approximately 50,000 clones, just under 85% seen once. Overall study results and limits: Some patients without response likewise showed low normalized clonal expansion. Researchers did not establish what antigens the expanded peripheral T cells target.

A history of autoimmune disease or systemic immunosuppression excluded patients. This material consisted of CD4+ or CD8+ T cells sorted from blood, taken in a trial of the OX40 agonist ivuxolimab. This TCR was sampled from an adult with an advanced solid tumor such as melanoma, head and neck, liver or kidney cancer.

For the CDR3, the DNA is TGTGCCAGTAGAGAGACAGACCCTAGGGCAGATACGCAGTATTTT. It is translated as CASRETDPRADTQYF. The chain uses TRBV19 and TRBJ2-3; D possibly corresponds to TRBD1 (5 bases). This CDR3 contains 15 residues. Germline V gives CDR1 LNHDA, CDR2 SQIVND (reference sequence). The V gene lost 6 bases and the J gene lost 4 bases, with 17 bases spanning the gap.